This T cell receptor (beta chain) was documented in a study of blood T cell repertoires in COVID-19. Overall study: The analysed material was cDNA or gDNA that came from T cells, B-cell-depleted T cells, or PBMCs.

In the study's own analysis: Researchers report that nucleated cell counts were estimated from reference gene primer amplification. Repertoires were generated with immunoSEQ multiplex PCR, while TCRdb's copy carries only in-frame clones and drops some. The DNA gave D and trimming, while V, J and clone size come from that table. Of fewer than 250,000 clones listed, roughly 91% are singletons. The receptor was isolated from a human donor in a cohort sampled during active COVID-19. Sequenced material: peripheral blood.

This CDR3 reads CASSETGASYNEQFF. CDR3 nucleotide sequence: TGTGCCAGCAGTGAAACGGGTGCCTCCTACAATGAGCAGTTCTTC. The chain employs TRBV2 and TRBJ2-1, with D unresolved. Germline CDR1 and CDR2: SNHLY and FYNNEI. This CDR3 region has 15 residues. V lost 2 bases to trimming and J lost 0 bases, with 8 bases between them.